This T cell receptor (beta chain) was identified during a study of blood T cells in healthy people across ages. Total RNA amounts of at least 6 micrograms were extracted per sample. Germline lookup yields CDR1 MNHEY and CDR2 SMNVEV (reference sequence). The CDR3 spans 16 residues. A second PCR, run for about 7 to 11 cycles, used a sample-barcoded 5' primer plus a J-beta primer mix. Each of the cDNA molecules was tagged by a template-switch adaptor with 12 random nucleotides. From the 5' RACE reads, TCRdb called clonotypes with MiXCR, one entry per CDR3 protein. This sample yields over 950,000 distinct CDR3 sequences, of which around two fifths are seen a single time; approximately 14% belongs to the top ten. Remarks on this clonotype: Its matching antigen is unknown. Germline and junction disagree at one end, which may indicate a read error.

Study conclusions and caveats: With age, beta diversity per million T cells declined roughly linearly, significantly by about 40. Compared with aged donors, long-lived donors showed fewer expanded clones, suggesting selection.

The specimen sequenced was blood. This chain connects TRBV27 to TRBJ1-4; D is undetermined. This TCR was sampled from a man aged 18 to 29 in good health. CDR3 nucleotides: TGTGCCAGCAGTATATCGGACGGCCGCGTTAATGAAAAACTGTTTTTT. This sequence encodes CASSISDGRVNEKLFF.